Listed below are T cell receptor beta chains from one sample, sequenced in a study of T cell changes during pregnancy in multiple sclerosis. Using immunoSEQ multiplex PCR, the repertoire was profiled, and TCRdb retains in-frame clones only, with some absent. The sample lists about 59,000 clones; 92% were seen once. The sample here was peripheral blood, taken in the third trimester of pregnancy. The receptors shown here come from a female donor in good health, enrolled as a control in a pregnancy study. CDR3s include the opening cysteine and the closing phenylalanine or tryptophan. D genes are given only for firm matches. The size entry is marked missing in some rows and otherwise reads once, few, many or a size class.

d_call | j_call | clone_size | v_call | cdr3_aa | cdr3_nt
TRBD1 | TRBJ2-1 | - | TRBV2 | CASSVDRGGQFF | TGTGCCAGCAGTGTAGACAGGGGAGGGCAGTTCTTC
TRBD1 | TRBJ1-1 | - | TRBV6-6 | CASQGQGDTEAFF | TGTGCCAGTCAGGGACAGGGGGACACTGAAGCTTTCTTT
TRBD1 | TRBJ2-7 | - | TRBV10-3 | CAIGTGGDEQYF | TGTGCCATCGGGACAGGGGGCGACGAGCAGTACTTC
- | TRBJ2-1 | few | TRBV2 | CASSEQVAEKFF | TGTGCCAGCAGTGAACAGGTAGCGGAGAAGTTCTTC
TRBD1 | TRBJ2-3 | - | TRBV5-1 | CASSAPAGDRWGDTQYF | TGCGCCAGCAGCGCCCCCGCCGGGGACAGGTGGGGGGATACGCAGTATTTT
- | TRBJ2-6 | - | TRBV7-8 | CASSPEGGYSGANVLTF | TGTGCCAGCAGCCCCGAAGGAGGGTACTCTGGGGCCAACGTCCTGACTTTC
TRBD2 | TRBJ2-1 | - | TRBV5-1 | CASSGGSGRGSYNEQFF | TGCGCCAGCAGCGGTGGTAGCGGGAGGGGGTCCTACAATGAGCAGTTCTTC
- | TRBJ1-1 | - | TRBV7-2 | CASSFLRRGTEAFF | TGTGCCAGCAGCTTCCTCAGGAGGGGCACTGAAGCTTTCTTT
- | TRBJ2-1 | - | TRBV6-1 | CASSEWESSYNEQFF | TGTGCCAGCAGTGAATGGGAGAGCTCCTACAATGAGCAGTTCTTC
- | TRBJ1-2 | few | TRBV20-1 | CSGARDGYTF | TGCAGTGGGGCGCGCGATGGCTACACCTTC
- | TRBJ1-2 | - | TRBV19 | CASSSSDRGYTF | TGTGCCAGTAGTTCATCGGACAGAGGCTACACCTTC
TRBD2 | TRBJ2-3 | - | TRBV18 | CASSPGTSGGTDTQYF | TGTGCCAGCTCACCCGGGACTAGTGGCGGCACAGATACGCAGTATTTT
- | TRBJ1-1 | - | TRBV5-1 | CASSTGRGSLRTEAFF | TGCGCCAGCAGTACGGGGAGGGGCTCCCTCCGGACTGAAGCTTTCTTT
TRBD2 | TRBJ2-2 | - | TRBV4-1 | CASSLQLAREFGELFF | TGCGCCAGCAGCCTACAACTAGCGAGGGAATTCGGGGAGCTGTTTTTT
- | TRBJ1-3 | - | TRBV19 | CASKGGSSGNTIYF | TGTGCCAGTAAAGGCGGTAGCTCTGGAAACACCATATATTTT
- | TRBJ1-2 | - | TRBV18 | CASSPRQDPENGYTF | TGTGCCAGCTCCCCCCGACAGGACCCGGAAAATGGCTACACCTTC
- | TRBJ2-3 | - | TRBV15 | CATSRHDSINADTQYF | TGTGCCACCAGCAGACACGACAGCATAAATGCAGATACGCAGTATTTT
- | TRBJ2-7 | once | TRBV7-7 | CASSLRGAGEQYF | TGTGCTAGCAGCCTAAGGGGAGCGGGCGAGCAGTACTTC
- | TRBJ1-4 | - | TRBV2 | CASRWEGNEKLFF | TGTGCCAGCAGGTGGGAGGGGAACGAAAAACTGTTTTTT
TRBD2 | TRBJ2-3 | - | TRBV18 | CASSALAGNTDTQYF | TGTGCCAGCTCCGCCTTAGCGGGGAACACAGATACGCAGTATTTT
TRBD1 | TRBJ2-1 | - | TRBV5-1 | CASTPGTGYNNEQFF | TGCGCCAGCACCCCAGGGACAGGGTATAACAATGAGCAGTTCTTC
TRBD2 | TRBJ2-7 | - | TRBV29-1 | CSVERLAGPYEQYF | TGCAGCGTTGAAAGACTAGCGGGCCCCTACGAGCAGTACTTC
TRBD1 | TRBJ1-4 | - | TRBV5-8 | CASSRPRTGGLREKLFF | TGTGCCAGCAGCCGACCCCGGACAGGGGGGCTCAGAGAAAAACTGTTTTTT
- | TRBJ1-2 | - | TRBV6-6 | CASSSDYYGYTF | TGTGCCAGCAGTTCGGACTACTATGGCTACACCTTC
- | TRBJ1-4 | - | TRBV5-1 | CASSAAGGVAEKLFF | TGCGCCAGCAGCGCCGCCGGGGGGGTGGCTGAAAAACTGTTTTTT
TRBD1 | TRBJ1-2 | - | TRBV7-8 | CASSLAEQGAYGYTF | TGTGCCAGCAGCTTAGCGGAACAGGGGGCCTATGGCTACACCTTC
- | TRBJ2-7 | - | TRBV20-1 | CSAQDEQYF | TGCAGTGCACAGGACGAGCAGTACTTC
TRBD1 | TRBJ1-1 | - | TRBV2 | CASNDYRGVDTEAFF | TGTGCCAGCAACGATTACAGGGGGGTGGACACTGAAGCTTTCTTT
TRBD2 | TRBJ2-1 | - | TRBV5-4 | CASSSRTSGRGDEQFF | TGTGCCAGCAGCTCAAGGACTAGCGGGAGAGGCGATGAGCAGTTCTTC
TRBD1 | TRBJ1-5 | - | TRBV2 | CASSGDRVNQPQHF | TGTGCCAGCAGTGGGGACAGGGTTAATCAGCCCCAGCATTTT
TRBD2 | TRBJ2-2 | - | TRBV5-4 | CASSSSGGAGELFF | TGTGCCAGCAGTTCTAGCGGGGGAGCCGGGGAGCTGTTTTTT
TRBD2 | TRBJ2-3 | - | TRBV7-2 | CASSSRGVGTDTQYF | TGTGCCAGCAGCTCCCGGGGGGTCGGCACAGATACGCAGTATTTT
- | TRBJ1-1 | - | TRBV5-1 | CASSLDGGTEAFF | TGCGCCAGCAGCTTGGACGGTGGCACTGAAGCTTTCTTT
- | TRBJ2-3 | - | TRBV19 | CASSIQRVRTTDTQYF | TGTGCCAGTAGTATTCAGAGGGTGCGAACCACAGATACGCAGTATTTT
TRBD2 | TRBJ2-7 | once | TRBV2 | CASSVTSGGARGSYEQYF | TGTGCCAGCAGCGTGACTAGCGGGGGGGCCCGGGGTTCCTACGAGCAGTACTTC
- | TRBJ1-2 | - | TRBV30 | CAWSRQLPYGYTF | TGTGCCTGGAGTCGACAGCTGCCCTATGGCTACACCTTC
TRBD1 | TRBJ2-7 | - | TRBV2 | CASSEETPGTGKIYEQYF | TGTGCCAGCAGTGAAGAGACTCCAGGGACAGGGAAAATTTACGAGCAGTACTTC
TRBD1 | TRBJ1-1 | - | TRBV2 | CASNRDRDTEAFF | TGTGCCAGCAACCGGGACAGGGACACTGAAGCTTTCTTT
- | TRBJ1-1 | once | TRBV30 | CAWSVGVNTEAFF | TGTGCCTGGAGTGTAGGAGTCAACACTGAAGCTTTCTTT
- | TRBJ1-2 | - | TRBV5-4 | CASSPLKGAHYGYTF | TGTGCCAGCAGCCCCTTAAAAGGGGCGCATTATGGCTACACCTTC
- | TRBJ2-7 | - | TRBV10-3 | CAISGQEVNEQYF | TGTGCCATCAGTGGACAGGAGGTAAACGAGCAGTACTTC
- | TRBJ2-1 | few | TRBV7-7 | CASSPDSYNEQFF | TGTGCTAGCAGCCCCGACAGCTACAATGAGCAGTTCTTC
- | TRBJ2-2 | - | TRBV6-6 | CASSYKRTTNTGELFF | TGTGCCAGCAGTTACAAACGGACTACCAACACCGGGGAGCTGTTTTTT